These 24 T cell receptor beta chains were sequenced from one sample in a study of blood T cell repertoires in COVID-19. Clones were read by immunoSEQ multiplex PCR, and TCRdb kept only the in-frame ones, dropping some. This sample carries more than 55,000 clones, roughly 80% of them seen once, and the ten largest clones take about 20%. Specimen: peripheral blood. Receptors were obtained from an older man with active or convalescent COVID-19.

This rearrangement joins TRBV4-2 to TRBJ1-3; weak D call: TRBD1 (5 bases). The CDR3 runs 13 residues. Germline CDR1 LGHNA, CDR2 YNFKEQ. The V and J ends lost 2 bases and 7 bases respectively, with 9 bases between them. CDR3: CASSQRGVNTIYF. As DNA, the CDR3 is TGTGCCAGCAGCCAACGGGGGGTGAACACCATATATTTT.

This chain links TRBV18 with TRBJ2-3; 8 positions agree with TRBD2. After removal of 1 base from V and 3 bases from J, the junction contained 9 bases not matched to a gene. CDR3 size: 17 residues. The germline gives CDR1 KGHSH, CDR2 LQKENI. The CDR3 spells CASSPLSAGAPTDTQYF. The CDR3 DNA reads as TGTGCCAGCTCACCACTTTCAGCGGGGGCGCCGACAGATACGCAGTATTTT.

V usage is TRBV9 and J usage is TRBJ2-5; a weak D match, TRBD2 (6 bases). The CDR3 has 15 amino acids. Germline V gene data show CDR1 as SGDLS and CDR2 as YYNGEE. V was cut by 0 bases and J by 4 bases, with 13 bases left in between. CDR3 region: CASSVGEGRGETQYF. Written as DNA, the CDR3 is TGTGCCAGCAGCGTAGGTGAGGGGCGGGGAGAGACCCAGTACTTC.

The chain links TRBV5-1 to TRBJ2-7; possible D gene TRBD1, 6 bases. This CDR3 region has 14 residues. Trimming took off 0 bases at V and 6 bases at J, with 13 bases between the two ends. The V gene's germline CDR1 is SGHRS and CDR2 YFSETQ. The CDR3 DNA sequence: TGCGCCAGCAGCTTGGGACAGGATATCTCCGAGCAGTACTTC. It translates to CASSLGQDISEQYF.

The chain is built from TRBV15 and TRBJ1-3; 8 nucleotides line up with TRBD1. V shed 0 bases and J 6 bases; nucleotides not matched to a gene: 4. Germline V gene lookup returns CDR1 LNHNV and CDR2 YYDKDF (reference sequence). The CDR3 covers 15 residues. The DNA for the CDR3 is TGTGCCACCAGCAGAGATATACAGGGGGAAAACACCATATATTTT. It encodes CATSRDIQGENTIYF.

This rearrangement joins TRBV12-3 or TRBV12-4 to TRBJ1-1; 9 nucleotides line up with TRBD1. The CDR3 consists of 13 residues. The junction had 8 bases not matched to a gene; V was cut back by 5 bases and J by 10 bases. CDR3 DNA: TGTGCCAGCAGTCAAGGGACAGGGAGGCGAGCTTTCTTT. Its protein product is CASSQGTGRRAFF.

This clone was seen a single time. CDR3 bases: TGTGCCAGCAGTCGGGACAGGGACACTGGAAACACCATATATTTT. Translated, it gives CASSRDRDTGNTIYF. The chain recombines TRBV21-1 with TRBJ1-3; the DNA was not used to check the table's D call, TRBD1. TRBV21-1 is an annotated pseudogene. The length of the CDR3 is 15 residues.

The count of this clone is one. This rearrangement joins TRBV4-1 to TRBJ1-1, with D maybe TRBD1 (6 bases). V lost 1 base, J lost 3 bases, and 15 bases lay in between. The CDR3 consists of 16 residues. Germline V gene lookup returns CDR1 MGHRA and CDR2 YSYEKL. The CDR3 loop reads CASSQAQTGWDTEAFF. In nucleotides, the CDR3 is TGCGCCAGCAGCCAAGCACAGACAGGTTGGGACACTGAAGCTTTCTTT.

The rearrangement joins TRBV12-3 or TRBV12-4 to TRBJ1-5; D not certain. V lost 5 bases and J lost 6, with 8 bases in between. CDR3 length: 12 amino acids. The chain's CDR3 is CASSGDLQPQHF. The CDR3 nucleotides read TGTGCCAGCAGTGGAGACCTTCAGCCCCAGCATTTT.

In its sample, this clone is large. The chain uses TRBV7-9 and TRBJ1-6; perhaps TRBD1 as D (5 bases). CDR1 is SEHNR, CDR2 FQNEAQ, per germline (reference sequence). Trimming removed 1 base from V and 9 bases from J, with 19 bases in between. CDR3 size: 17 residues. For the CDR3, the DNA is TGTGCCAGCAGCTTAGTAAATTGGGGGGGTCGAGGTTCACCCCTCCACTTT. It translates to CASSLVNWGGRGSPLHF.

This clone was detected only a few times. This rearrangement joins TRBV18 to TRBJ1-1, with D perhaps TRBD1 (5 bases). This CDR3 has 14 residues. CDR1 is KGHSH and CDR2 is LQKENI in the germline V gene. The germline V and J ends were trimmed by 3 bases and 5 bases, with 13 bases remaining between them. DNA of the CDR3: TGTGCCAGCTCACCCCAGGGTTCCCCGACTGAAGCTTTCTTT. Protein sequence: CASSPQGSPTEAFF.

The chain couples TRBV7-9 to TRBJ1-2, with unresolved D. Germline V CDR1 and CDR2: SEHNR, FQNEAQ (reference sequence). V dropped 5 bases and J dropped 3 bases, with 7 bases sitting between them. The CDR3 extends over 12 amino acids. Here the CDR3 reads CASSPQYYGYTF. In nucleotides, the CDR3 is TGTGCCAGCAGCCCACAGTACTATGGCTACACCTTC. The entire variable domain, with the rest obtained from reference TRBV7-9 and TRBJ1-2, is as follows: DTGVSQNPRHKITKRGQNVTFRCDPISEHNRLYWYRQTLGQGPEFLTYFQNEAQLEKSRLLSDRFSAERPKGSFSTLEIQRTEQGDSAMYLCASSPQYYGYTFGSGTRLTVV.

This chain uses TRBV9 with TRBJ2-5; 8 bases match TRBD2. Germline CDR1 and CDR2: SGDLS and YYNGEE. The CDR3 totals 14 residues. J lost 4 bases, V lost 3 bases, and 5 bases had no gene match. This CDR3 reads CASSAPGGGETQYF. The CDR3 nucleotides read TGTGCCAGCAGCGCCCCCGGGGGGGGAGAGACCCAGTACTTC. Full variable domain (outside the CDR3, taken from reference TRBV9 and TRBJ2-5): DSGVTQTPKHLITATGQRVTLRCSPRSGDLSVYWYQQSLDQGLQFLIQYYNGEERAKGNILERFSAQQFPDLHSELNLSSLELGDSALYFCASSAPGGGETQYFGPGTRLLVL.

The CDR3 loop is CASNSGGTEAFF. The CDR3 bases are TGTGCCAGCAATTCGGGGGGCACTGAAGCTTTCTTT. The rearrangement links TRBV12-3 or TRBV12-4 to TRBJ1-1; possibly TRBD1 for D (5 bases). With 7 bases removed from V and 4 bases from J, the gap between germline ends came to 10 bases. The length of the CDR3 is 12 residues.

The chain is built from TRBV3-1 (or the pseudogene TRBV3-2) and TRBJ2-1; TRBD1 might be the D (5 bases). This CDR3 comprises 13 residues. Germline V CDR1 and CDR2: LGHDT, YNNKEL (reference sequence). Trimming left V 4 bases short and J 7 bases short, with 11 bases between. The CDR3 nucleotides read TGTGCCAGCAGCCGCCAGGGTGGGAATGAGCAGTTCTTC. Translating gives CASSRQGGNEQFF.

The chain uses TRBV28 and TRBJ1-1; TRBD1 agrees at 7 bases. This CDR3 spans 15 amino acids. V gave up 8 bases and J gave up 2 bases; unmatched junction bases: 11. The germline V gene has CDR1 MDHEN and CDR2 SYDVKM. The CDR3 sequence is CASSTPGQFNTEAFF. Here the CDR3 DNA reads TGTGCCAGCTCAACGCCGGGACAGTTTAACACTGAAGCTTTCTTT.

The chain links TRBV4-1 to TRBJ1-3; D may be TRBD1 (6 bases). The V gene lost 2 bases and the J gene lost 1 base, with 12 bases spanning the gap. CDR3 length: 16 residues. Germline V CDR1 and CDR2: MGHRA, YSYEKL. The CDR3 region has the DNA TGCGCCAGCAGCCAACCACAGGGAACATCTGGAAACACCATATATTTT. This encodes CASSQPQGTSGNTIYF.

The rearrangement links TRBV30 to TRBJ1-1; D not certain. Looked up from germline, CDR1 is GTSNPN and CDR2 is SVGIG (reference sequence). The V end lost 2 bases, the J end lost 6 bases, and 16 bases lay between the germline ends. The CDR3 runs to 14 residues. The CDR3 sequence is CAWSSEGFIAEAFF. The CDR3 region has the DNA TGTGCCTGGAGTAGCGAGGGTTTTATCGCTGAAGCTTTCTTT.

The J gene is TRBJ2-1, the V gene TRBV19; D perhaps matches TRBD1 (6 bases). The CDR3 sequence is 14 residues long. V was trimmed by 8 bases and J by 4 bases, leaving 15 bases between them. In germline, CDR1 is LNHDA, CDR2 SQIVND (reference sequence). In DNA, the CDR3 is TGTGCCAGTTGGCCGGGTGACAGGTACAATGAGCAGTTCTTC. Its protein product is CASWPGDRYNEQFF.

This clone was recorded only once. In DNA form, the CDR3 reads TGTGCCAGCAACCACGGGGACAGGGCCCTTCACGAGCAGTACTTC. Translation gives CASNHGDRALHEQYF. This chain joins TRBV27 and TRBJ2-7; 9 bases align to TRBD1. The CDR3 covers 15 residues. Trimming took 7 bases from V and 5 from J; bases not matched to a gene: 12. Germline CDR1 reads MNHEY; CDR2 reads SMNVEV (reference sequence).

The CDR3 is CASTEGLDYGYTF. DNA for the CDR3: TGTGCCAGCACAGAGGGCCTGGACTATGGCTACACCTTC. The V gene is TRBV28, the J gene TRBJ1-2; D gene unclear. Germline V CDR1 and CDR2: MDHEN, SYDVKM. The CDR3 is 13 residues long. V shed 7 bases and J shed 3 bases, with 12 bases lying between them.

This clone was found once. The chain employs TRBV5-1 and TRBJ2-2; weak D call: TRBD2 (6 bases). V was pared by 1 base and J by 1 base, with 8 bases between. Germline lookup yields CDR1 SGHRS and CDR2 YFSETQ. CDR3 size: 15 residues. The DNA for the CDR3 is TGCGCCAGCAGCTTGAGGCGGGGGAACACCGGGGAGCTGTTTTTT. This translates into CASSLRRGNTGELFF.

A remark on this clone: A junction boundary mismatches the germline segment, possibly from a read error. In DNA form, the CDR3 reads TGTGCTAGCAGCTTAGGGCGGGAGGGCCAAGAGACCCAGTACTTC. Translation: CASSLGREGQETQYF. The rearrangement links TRBV7-7 to TRBJ2-5; 9 positions agree with TRBD2. Germline lookup yields CDR1 SSHAT and CDR2 FNYEAQ (reference sequence). The CDR3 runs 15 residues.

The CDR3 protein is CASSVDSRGGRNEQFF. In DNA, the CDR3 is TGTGCCAGCAGCGTAGATTCCCGGGGGGGGCGTAATGAGCAGTTCTTC. This rearrangement joins TRBV9 to TRBJ2-1; 8 bases match TRBD2. The V gene end was trimmed by 0 bases and the J gene end by 7 bases; junction bases not matched to a gene: 9. CDR3 length: 16 residues. From germline, CDR1 is SGDLS and CDR2 YYNGEE.